A selection of T cell receptor beta chains follows, all from one sample in a study of blood T cells in healthy people across ages. A single record per CDR3 protein comes from TCRdb applying MiXCR to the 5' RACE reads. This sample has some 1.4 million distinct CDR3 sequences, with approximately 40% found just once. Sequenced sample: blood. These TCRs come from a young woman in good health. CDR3s include the opening cysteine and the closing phenylalanine or tryptophan.

V,J,CDR3
TRBV20-1,TRBJ2-2,CSAQRGRTNTGELFF
TRBV4-1,TRBJ2-3,CASSQEGLAGGNTDTQYF
TRBV14,TRBJ1-2,CASSPVAGPNEGGYTF
TRBV5-6,TRBJ2-1,CASGTSGRAEGHEQFF
TRBV27,TRBJ2-1,CASSIRGPLYNEQFF
TRBV10-3,TRBJ2-1,CAISTGTSGSYEQFF
TRBV20-1,TRBJ2-3,CSATLYPILDTQYF
TRBV10-3,TRBJ2-3,CAIKAGLAGGPGADTQYF
TRBV11-2,TRBJ1-4,CAGSNRDRNNEKLFF
TRBV5-6,TRBJ1-1,CASSYRQGMNTEAFF
TRBV20-1,TRBJ2-3,CSARVLTLGSDTQYF
TRBV4-1,TRBJ2-7,CASSPTPASDYEQYF
TRBV21-1,TRBJ2-5,CASSKRGRWGIQETQYF
TRBV20-1,TRBJ2-7,CSARDVGAGRQFSYEQYF
TRBV5-1,TRBJ2-7,CASTIIAGNNEQYF
TRBV10-2,TRBJ2-1,CASSSGLAFSPSQFF
TRBV20-1,NA,CSAEQGSYEQYF
TRBV7-9,TRBJ2-3,CASNPGLAGTDTQYF
TRBV9,TRBJ2-6,CASSRPRQGHSGANVLTF
TRBV10-3,TRBJ1-2,CAISGGLEANYGYTF
TRBV10-3,TRBJ2-3,CAISRERTSGIAGTDTQYF
TRBV15,TRBJ2-1,CATSQLAGDNEQFF
TRBV6-5,NA,CASSLSGAGIGEQYF
TRBV13,TRBJ2-4,CASSPGAGRIQYF
TRBV7-8,TRBJ1-6,CASSLAVTGRAPLHF
TRBV6-1,TRBJ2-3,CASSEDPMTQYF
TRBV12-3/TRBV12-4,NA,CASSVSQAYEQYF
TRBV4-1,TRBJ1-1,CASSQEVGRLDTEAFF
TRBV10-3,TRBJ2-7,CAITQGQGAYEQYF
TRBV12-3/TRBV12-4,TRBJ2-3,CASSPRDTGTDTQYF